This TCR beta chain was found in a study of CD8+CD57+ T cells in acquired aplastic anemia. As for the study in general: DNA from sorted CD4+ and CD8+ cells averaged about 3.2 ug. An average of roughly 11 million reads for CD4+ cells was obtained from healthy donors. Study-level results: There were over 25 CD8+ CDR3 sequences that occurred in both patients and controls. Significance was not reached for CD8+ Simpson's diversity between patients and controls.

TCR beta VDJ and CDR3 profiling used genomic DNA as template. TCRdb reanalysed the reads using MiXCR and keeps one entry per CDR3 protein. The sample carries hundreds of thousands of distinct CDR3 sequences, about two thirds recorded once. As to this clonotype: Its cognate antigen is unknown. The junction departs from the called germline gene at one end, perhaps through a read error.

Sequenced input: sorted CD4+, CD8+, or CD8+CD57+ T cells (not recorded which) from PBMCs. This TCR was recovered from a human donor in good health, serving as a control.

CDR3 DNA: TGTGCTAGCAGCACCGCCCAAGGGACTAGCGGAGAGACCCAGTACTTC. Amino acid sequence: CASSTAQGTSGETQYF. The chain couples TRBV7-6 to TRBJ2-5, with 11 positions matching TRBD2. The CDR3 has 16 amino acids. The germline V gene has CDR1 SGHVS and CDR2 FNYEAQ.